This T cell receptor (beta chain) was profiled in a study of T-cell memory formation after mild COVID-19. Study details: Clusters were largely donor specific.

Overall study findings and caveats: Among CD4+ contracting clones, most were CM and EM, and CD8+ ones EMRA. Pre-infection memory harbored some responding clones, suggesting cross-reactive memory joined.

This clonotype came up a few times. What it binds is not known. From the 5' RACE reads, TCRdb called clonotypes with MiXCR, one entry per CDR3 protein. This table holds roughly 510,000 distinct CDR3 sequences, approximately 15% found once. The germline CDR1 and CDR2 sequences are ENHRY and SYGVKD. V gave up 6 bases and J gave up 1 base, with 25 bases separating them. The length of the CDR3 is 20 residues. Sequencing input: PBMCs or a T cell subset sorted from them (not recorded which). This TCR was recovered from an adult woman who had mild COVID-19 (a few samples of this study predate the infection). Cell type and time point are not known. The chain joins TRBV10-3 to TRBJ2-6; a weak D match, TRBD1 (5 bases). Here the CDR3 DNA reads TGTGCCATCAGCGAGCCCGTTTGGCAGGGCCTCTTTTCTGGGGCCAACGTCCTGACTTTC. Protein: CAISEPVWQGLFSGANVLTF.